These 24 T cell receptor beta chains came from one sample sequenced in a study of cytomegalovirus exposure and HLA in healthy donors. A multiplex PCR was run with 60 Vbeta primers and 13 Jbeta primers. Method: immunoSEQ multiplex PCR; TCRdb's copy keeps in-frame clones and lacks some. Of about 160,000 clones in the sample, roughly 80% are singletons; the top ten hold 0.95% to 1%. Material: PBMCs. The source of these receptors is a girl aged 2-15 years in good health and CMV-seropositive.

The CDR3 here is CASSYRTGAYEQYF. DNA for the CDR3: TGTGCCAGCAGTTATCGGACAGGGGCCTACGAGCAGTACTTC. The rearrangement joins TRBV28 to TRBJ2-7; 9 bases line up with TRBD1. Germline V gene lookup returns CDR1 MDHEN and CDR2 SYDVKM. Trimming cost V 4 bases and J 2 bases; bases outside gene matches: 3. This CDR3 has 14 residues.

This rearrangement joins TRBV7-9 to TRBJ2-7, with TRBD2 matching over 10 bases. V was clipped by 5 bases and J by 4 bases; unmatched bases: 5. CDR3 length equals 14 residues. The germline V gene encodes CDR1 SEHNR and CDR2 FQNEAQ (reference sequence). The CDR3 is CASSGPGLAYEQYF. The CDR3 coding sequence is TGTGCCAGCAGCGGTCCGGGACTAGCGTACGAGCAGTACTTC.

CDR3 sequence: CAWSRGGLTVATNEKLFF. Here the CDR3 DNA reads TGTGCCTGGAGTCGGGGGGGACTCACTGTTGCAACTAATGAAAAACTGTTTTTT. V usage is TRBV30 and J usage is TRBJ1-4, with D tentatively TRBD1 (5 bases). Germline CDR1 and CDR2: GTSNPN and SVGIG (reference sequence). CDR3 length: 18 residues. Between the trimmed V and J ends, which lost 2 bases and 0 bases, there was a span of 19 bases. The whole variable domain, filled in from reference TRBV30 and TRBJ1-4, reads SQTIHQWPATLVQPVGSPLSLECTVEGTSNPNLYWYRQAAGRGLQLLFYSVGIGQISSEVPQNLSASRPQDRQFILSSKKLLLSDSGFYLCAWSRGGLTVATNEKLFFGSGTQLSVL.

This clone is a singleton in its sample. The rearrangement uses TRBV28 and TRBJ2-1; no reliable D call. Germline V gene lookup returns CDR1 MDHEN and CDR2 SYDVKM. This CDR3 contains 17 residues. Trimming pared 6 bases from V and 4 bases from J, leaving 22 bases between. As DNA, the CDR3 is TGTGCCAGCAGCACCCAACCGAGCGAGACGAGATACAATGAGCAGTTCTTC. Amino acids: CASSTQPSETRYNEQFF.

A few counts support this clone. The chain carries TRBV29-1 and TRBJ1-4; no clear D gene. Germline-derived CDR1 and CDR2 are SQVTM and ANQGSEA. The V end lost 5 bases, the J end lost 8 bases, and 12 bases lay between the germline ends. The length of the CDR3 is 12 residues. DNA for the CDR3: TGCAGCGTTCTAGACGGTCGCGAAAAACTGTTTTTT. Protein: CSVLDGREKLFF.

V gene TRBV28 combines with J gene TRBJ2-7; tentatively, D is TRBD1 (5 bases). Looked up from germline, CDR1 is MDHEN and CDR2 is SYDVKM. The V end lost 3 bases, the J end lost 2 bases, and 8 bases lay between the germline ends. The length of the CDR3 is 13 residues. CDR3 loop: CASSFPGTYEQYF. The CDR3 nucleotides are TGTGCCAGCAGTTTCCCAGGGACCTACGAGCAGTACTTC.

The V and J genes are TRBV6-5 and TRBJ2-5; TRBD1 aligns across 8 bases. CDR3 length equals 15 residues. Per the germline V gene, CDR1 is MNHEY and CDR2 is SVGAGI. After removal of 2 bases from V and 4 bases from J, the junction contained 6 bases not matched to a gene. Here the CDR3 DNA reads TGTGCCAGCAGTTACACCTCAGGGGGCGCAGAGACCCAGTACTTC. It encodes CASSYTSGGAETQYF.

The chain uses TRBV4-1 and TRBJ2-4; D perhaps matches TRBD2 (5 bases). The V gene lost 6 bases and the J gene lost 6 bases, with 9 bases spanning the gap. Germline V lookup: CDR1 MGHRA, CDR2 YSYEKL. This CDR3 contains 12 residues. The CDR3 DNA reads as TGCGCCAGCAGGGGAGTCGGAAACATTCAGTACTTC. Residues: CASRGVGNIQYF.

V is TRBV5-4 and J is TRBJ2-3; D is unresolved. V lost 4 bases, J lost 5 bases, and 8 bases lay in between. In germline, CDR1 is SGHNT, CDR2 YYREEE (reference sequence). This CDR3 comprises 12 residues. CDR3 DNA sequence: TGTGCCAGCAGCGGCTCGCAAGATACGCAGTATTTT. It codes for CASSGSQDTQYF.

The chain combines TRBV2 with TRBJ1-4, with 8 positions matching TRBD1. Germline V lookup: CDR1 SNHLY, CDR2 FYNNEI. The CDR3 consists of 12 residues. Germline trimming cut 8 bases from V and 7 bases from J; bases unmatched to any gene: 3. CDR3 bases: TGTGCCAGCGGCAGGGGGCCTGAAAAACTGTTTTTT. Translation: CASGRGPEKLFF.

Only a few counts were recorded for this clone. The genes are TRBV4-1 and TRBJ2-7; 10 nucleotides match TRBD2. This CDR3 comprises 17 residues. J was trimmed by 2 bases and V by 0 bases; bases with no gene match: 7. CDR1 and CDR2 (germline): MGHRA, YSYEKL. The CDR3 bases are TGCGCCAGCAGCCAAGAAAGGTTAGCGGGAGGACCCTACGAGCAGTACTTC. Its protein product is CASSQERLAGGPYEQYF.

This sequence joins TRBV5-1 and TRBJ1-3; possibly TRBD1 for D (5 bases). V lost 1 base to trimming and J lost 0 bases, with 5 bases between them. The CDR3 contains 14 residues. CDR1 is SGHRS and CDR2 is YFSETQ in the germline V gene. The CDR3 sequence: CASSLTGSGNTIYF. In DNA form, the CDR3 reads TGCGCCAGCAGCTTGACAGGCTCTGGAAACACCATATATTTT.

The rearrangement joins TRBV7-3 to TRBJ2-1; a weak D match, TRBD2 (6 bases). Trimming removed 5 bases from V and 5 bases from J, with 16 bases in between. The CDR3 spans 15 residues. Per the germline V gene, CDR1 is SGHTA and CDR2 is FQGTGA. In DNA, the CDR3 is TGTGCCAGCAGCATAAATCCGGGACTTGACAATGAGCAGTTCTTC. Translation gives CASSINPGLDNEQFF.

The rearrangement joins TRBV11-2 to TRBJ2-3, with 9 positions matching TRBD2. J was trimmed by 5 bases and V by 4 bases; bases with no gene match: 4. The CDR3 consists of 14 residues. The germline V gene has CDR1 SGHAT and CDR2 FQNNGV. The CDR3 sequence: CASSSSGRLDTQYF. In DNA form, the CDR3 reads TGTGCCAGCAGCTCCAGCGGGAGGCTAGATACGCAGTATTTT.

Notes on this clone: The sample holds other DNA sequences that translate to the same CDR3. The rearrangement links TRBV5-1 to TRBJ1-2; 10 nucleotides agree with TRBD1. V lost 0 bases and J lost 4; bases outside the gene matches: 3. CDR3 length: 15 amino acids. Germline V CDR1 and CDR2: SGHRS, YFSETQ. The CDR3 bases are TGCGCCAGCAGCTTGGAGGGACAGGGGCTCTATGGCTACACCTTC. The encoded protein is CASSLEGQGLYGYTF.

V and J are TRBV13 and TRBJ2-3, with D perhaps TRBD2 (6 bases). Germline assignment: CDR1 PRHDT and CDR2 FYEKMQ (reference sequence). The CDR3 is 17 residues long. Trimming took 1 base from V and 2 from J, leaving 16 bases between them. The CDR3 bases are TGTGCCAGCAGCTTAGCGGGCGGGACGCCCTTCACAGATACGCAGTATTTT. It is translated as CASSLAGGTPFTDTQYF.

This chain links TRBV6-1 with TRBJ1-3; D is possibly TRBD1 (6 bases). Looked up from germline, CDR1 is MNHNS and CDR2 is SASEGT. CDR3 length equals 18 residues. Trimming took 1 base from V and 0 from J, leaving 16 bases between them. CDR3 nucleotide sequence: TGTGCCAGCAGTGAAGTAAGCAGGGGATTACTCTCTGGAAACACCATATATTTT. Its protein is CASSEVSRGLLSGNTIYF.

Concerning this clone: A read error may produce the germline difference seen at one junction end. The sample has other DNA sequences that encode this CDR3 too. The rearrangement links TRBV11-1 to TRBJ2-2, with 7 bases aligning to TRBD2. CDR3 length: 15 amino acids. Germline values: CDR1 SGHAT, CDR2 FQDESV (reference sequence). The CDR3, as DNA: TGTGCCAGCAGTCAAGCGGGGCCGAACACCGGGGAGTTGTTTTTT. This translates into CASSQAGPNTGELFF.

J is TRBJ1-4 and V is TRBV29-1, with 12 bases aligning to TRBD1. The J segment lost 0 bases and the V segment lost 1 base, leaving 6 bases of the junction unmatched. This CDR3 is 18 amino acids long. Per the germline V gene, CDR1 is SQVTM and CDR2 is ANQGSEA. The CDR3 protein is CSVEVGQGALTTNEKLFF. The CDR3 DNA follows: TGCAGCGTTGAAGTGGGACAGGGGGCGCTTACAACTAATGAAAAACTGTTTTTT.

The V and J genes are TRBV2 and TRBJ1-1; possibly TRBD1 for D (6 bases). V was shortened by 4 bases and J by 6 bases, with 9 bases between the two germline ends. Germline CDR1 and CDR2: SNHLY and FYNNEI. The CDR3 spans 12 residues. The CDR3 DNA is TGTGCCAGCAGTGTGGCAGGGGCTGAAGCTTTCTTT. This codes for CASSVAGAEAFF. The whole variable domain, filled in from reference TRBV2 and TRBJ1-1, reads EPEVTQTPSHQVTQMGQEVILRCVPISNHLYFYWYRQILGQKVEFLVSFYNNEISEKSEIFDDQFSVERPDGSNFTLKIRSTKLEDSAMYFCASSVAGAEAFFGQGTRLTVV.

The rearrangement links TRBV5-5 to TRBJ2-7; 9 bases line up with TRBD1. This CDR3 comprises 16 residues. Unmatched junction bases numbered 6, after V lost 1 base and J lost 1 base. Looked up from germline, CDR1 is SGHKS and CDR2 is YYEKEE (reference sequence). The CDR3 sequence: CASSLTGTGISYEQYF. The CDR3 bases are TGTGCCAGCAGCTTGACCGGGACAGGGATTTCCTACGAGCAGTACTTC.

This chain uses TRBV5-4 with TRBJ2-3; D is ambiguous. Trimming cost V 1 base and J 6 bases, with 9 bases left between them. The CDR3 is 13 residues long. Germline CDR1 SGHNT, CDR2 YYREEE (reference sequence). The CDR3: CASSLSGGDTQYF. The CDR3 nucleotides read TGTGCCAGCAGCTTGTCGGGTGGGGATACGCAGTATTTT.

This clone has more than one count but fewer than ten. V and J are TRBV7-9 and TRBJ2-3; TRBD2 matches at 9 bases. This CDR3 is built from 14 residues. V was pared by 1 base and J by 4 bases, with 0 bases of the junction left unmatched. Germline lookup yields CDR1 SEHNR and CDR2 FQNEAQ (reference sequence). The CDR3 sequence is CASSLEREADTQYF. CDR3 DNA sequence: TGTGCCAGCAGCTTAGAGCGGGAGGCAGATACGCAGTATTTT.

The V gene is TRBV13, the J gene TRBJ1-4; 8 bases map to TRBD1. Unmatched junction bases numbered 13, after V lost 1 base and J lost 0 bases. This CDR3 spans 20 amino acids. Germline V gene sequence: CDR1 PRHDT, CDR2 FYEKMQ (reference sequence). The CDR3 DNA is TGTGCCAGCAGCTTAGTGGGCGACAGGGGATTAATGGCAACTAATGAAAAACTGTTTTTT. Amino acid sequence: CASSLVGDRGLMATNEKLFF.